This is a list of T cell receptor beta chains from one sample in a study of blood T cell repertoires in COVID-19. The assay was immunoSEQ multiplex PCR, and TCRdb's table has in-frame clones only and misses some. This sample has roughly 100,000 clones, with under 80% found just once. Sequenced: peripheral blood. Receptors were obtained from a woman between 65 and 79 years old with acute or convalescent COVID-19. The CDR3 runs from the conserved cysteine through the conserved F or W. A D gene is named only where the DNA matches it firmly. Not all rows give a size; the values are once, few, many and, for expanded clones, a class.

D: TRBD2
J: TRBJ2-2
V: TRBV5-1
size: .
DNA: TGCGCCATCCCGGGACTAGCGGGGGGTGAGGTCCCCGGGGAGCTGTTTTTT
CDR3: CAIPGLAGGEVPGELFF

D: .
J: TRBJ2-7
V: TRBV6-1
size: .
DNA: TGTGCCAGCAGTGAAATTCCGACTGGTTACGAGCAGTACTTC
CDR3: CASSEIPTGYEQYF

D: .
J: TRBJ2-1
V: TRBV5-4
size: once
DNA: TGTGCCAGCAGCTTACCGGGGAGCTCCTACAATGAGCAGTTCTTC
CDR3: CASSLPGSSYNEQFF

D: .
J: TRBJ1-1
V: TRBV19
size: .
DNA: TGTGCCAGTAGTCTCCCCCTCACGGACACTGAAGCTTTCTTT
CDR3: CASSLPLTDTEAFF

D: TRBD1
J: TRBJ2-4
V: TRBV4-1
size: .
DNA: TGCGCCAGCAGCCAAGCCGGACAGGGGGCGAGGGACATTCAGTACTTC
CDR3: CASSQAGQGARDIQYF

D: TRBD1
J: TRBJ2-5
V: TRBV5-1
size: .
DNA: TGCGCCAGCAGCTTGGTAAACCAGGGGGCCTCAGGGACCCAGTACTTC
CDR3: CASSLVNQGASGTQYF

D: TRBD1
J: TRBJ1-6
V: TRBV3-1/TRBV3-2
size: .
DNA: TGTGCCAGCAGCCGCATAACCGGGACAGGGGATTCACCCCTCCACTTT
CDR3: CASSRITGTGDSPLHF

D: .
J: TRBJ2-7
V: TRBV30
size: .
DNA: TGTGCCTGGAGTGTATTTTTCCGGGACGAGCAGTACTTC
CDR3: CAWSVFFRDEQYF

D: TRBD1
J: TRBJ1-1
V: TRBV19
size: .
DNA: TGTGCCAGTGGCCGGGACAGGGGGCCAAACACTGAAGCTTTCTTT
CDR3: CASGRDRGPNTEAFF

D: .
J: TRBJ1-5
V: TRBV18
size: few
DNA: TGTGCCAGCTCACCAGGGCAGGCCACCTTAAATCAGCCCCAGCATTTT
CDR3: CASSPGQATLNQPQHF

D: .
J: TRBJ1-3
V: TRBV28
size: .
DNA: TGTGCCAGCAACCAGGGCCGCTCTGGAAACACCATATATTTT
CDR3: CASNQGRSGNTIYF

D: .
J: TRBJ1-1
V: TRBV18
size: .
DNA: TGTGCCAGCGCGGACAGCGTGAACACTGAAGCTTTCTTT
CDR3: CASADSVNTEAFF

D: TRBD2
J: TRBJ2-1
V: TRBV19
size: .
DNA: TGTGCCAGTCAGGTAGCGGGGGGTACGGATGAGCAGTTCTTC
CDR3: CASQVAGGTDEQFF

D: TRBD1
J: TRBJ1-4
V: TRBV7-9
size: .
DNA: TGTGCCAGCAGACCTACAGGGGCAGGAGAAAAACTGTTTTTT
CDR3: CASRPTGAGEKLFF

D: .
J: TRBJ1-6
V: TRBV7-8
size: .
DNA: TGTGCCAGCAGCTTAGTGCGGGATTCACCCCTCCACTTT
CDR3: CASSLVRDSPLHF

D: .
J: TRBJ1-4
V: TRBV2
size: .
DNA: TGTGCCAGCACTTCTTCTCGGACTGACTGCGAAAAACTGTTTTTT
CDR3: CASTSSRTDCEKLFF

D: TRBD2
J: TRBJ2-1
V: TRBV9
size: .
DNA: TGTGCCAGCAGCGTCGACGCAGCGGGAGGCTACAATGAGCAGTTCTTC
CDR3: CASSVDAAGGYNEQFF

D: .
J: TRBJ1-1
V: TRBV20-1
size: .
DNA: TGCAGTGCTAGAGTAGGGAGTGAAGCTTTCTTT
CDR3: CSARVGSEAFF

D: TRBD1
J: TRBJ1-2
V: TRBV24-1
size: few
DNA: TGTGCCACCAGTGACGCCGGGGACAGGGCTATGGGGATCGACGGCTACACCTTC
CDR3: CATSDAGDRAMGIDGYTF

D: .
J: TRBJ1-1
V: TRBV9
size: .
DNA: TGTGCCAGCAGCGTGGGGGCCTCTGGATATGGGGGCACTGAAGCTTTCTTT
CDR3: CASSVGASGYGGTEAFF

D: TRBD1
J: TRBJ2-7
V: TRBV29-1
size: .
DNA: TGCAGCGTTGAGGCCGGGGACAGGGCCACCTACGAGCAGTACTTC
CDR3: CSVEAGDRATYEQYF

D: .
J: TRBJ1-1
V: TRBV29-1
size: .
DNA: TGCAGCGTTGAGGATCAGGGTTGGACTGAAGCTTTCTTT
CDR3: CSVEDQGWTEAFF

D: .
J: TRBJ2-7
V: TRBV7-2
size: .
DNA: TGTGCCAGCAGCTCCTACAGGGTCCACGAGCAGTACTTC
CDR3: CASSSYRVHEQYF

D: .
J: TRBJ1-1
V: TRBV6-2/TRBV6-3
size: few
DNA: TGTGCCAGCAGTTCGACAGCGATGAACACTGAAGCTTTCTTT
CDR3: CASSSTAMNTEAFF

D: .
J: TRBJ1-2
V: TRBV7-9
size: .
DNA: TGTGCCAGCAGCTTATTAGAAGGGGGCTATGGCTACACCTTC
CDR3: CASSLLEGGYGYTF

D: TRBD2
J: TRBJ2-1
V: TRBV6-1
size: once
DNA: TGTGCCAGCAGTGAAAGACCCCCCCGACTAGCGGGGGGGAAAAGCTCCTACAATGAGCAGTTCTTC
CDR3: CASSERPPRLAGGKSSYNEQFF

D: TRBD1
J: TRBJ2-2
V: TRBV18
size: .
DNA: TGTGCCAGCTCACCACGACAGGGGACGGCCGGGGAGCTGTTTTTT
CDR3: CASSPRQGTAGELFF

D: TRBD1
J: TRBJ1-2
V: TRBV5-1
size: .
DNA: TGCGCCAGCAGCCGGGACCCAGGGGGCCCCTATGGCTACACCTTC
CDR3: CASSRDPGGPYGYTF

D: TRBD1
J: TRBJ2-1
V: TRBV5-1
size: .
DNA: TGCGCCAGCAGCTCTGGACAGGGGGGAAACAATGAGCAGTTCTTC
CDR3: CASSSGQGGNNEQFF

D: TRBD2
J: TRBJ2-7
V: TRBV28
size: .
DNA: TGTGCCACCGATAGCGGGGGGGCCTACGAGCAGTACTTC
CDR3: CATDSGGAYEQYF

D: TRBD2
J: TRBJ2-7
V: TRBV18
size: .
DNA: TGTGCCAGCTCACCACCAAGCGGGGGCTACGAGCAGTACTTC
CDR3: CASSPPSGGYEQYF

D: TRBD1
J: TRBJ1-2
V: TRBV23-1
size: .
DNA: TGCGCCAGCAGTACAGGGGGCTATGGCTACACCTTC
CDR3: CASSTGGYGYTF

D: TRBD1
J: TRBJ1-5
V: TRBV19
size: .
DNA: TGTGCCAGTAGTCCGGACAGGTCAGGAAGGCAGCCCCAGCATTTT
CDR3: CASSPDRSGRQPQHF

D: .
J: TRBJ1-2
V: TRBV4-1
size: .
DNA: TGCGCCAGCAGCCAGCCCGGAAAGGACAAGACATATGGCTACACCTTC
CDR3: CASSQPGKDKTYGYTF

D: .
J: TRBJ2-1
V: TRBV18
size: .
DNA: TGTGCCAGCTCACCCGGGGCGGGGTCTGAGCAGTTCTTC
CDR3: CASSPGAGSEQFF

D: TRBD2
J: TRBJ2-1
V: TRBV10-2
size: few
DNA: TGCGCCAGCAAGGCTAGCGGGGGGGGAAATGAGCAGTTCTTC
CDR3: CASKASGGGNEQFF

D: .
J: TRBJ2-7
V: TRBV3-1/TRBV3-2
size: .
DNA: TGTGCCAGCAGCCACGCATTGACGGGTCGTCCCCACGAGCAGTACTTC
CDR3: CASSHALTGRPHEQYF

D: .
J: TRBJ2-3
V: TRBV10-3
size: few
DNA: TGTGCCTCAACCGACGGGAATACGCAGTATTTT
CDR3: CASTDGNTQYF

D: .
J: TRBJ2-1
V: TRBV2
size: .
DNA: TGTGCCAGCAGTCCAGAACGACAGGACGCGCAGTTCTTC
CDR3: CASSPERQDAQFF

D: TRBD1
J: TRBJ2-1
V: TRBV11-2
size: .
DNA: TGTGCCAGCAGCCTAAGGGGACAGAGCGACAATGAGCAGTTCTTC
CDR3: CASSLRGQSDNEQFF

D: TRBD1
J: TRBJ2-5
V: TRBV7-6
size: .
DNA: TGTGCCAGCAGCTTAGCTACGGGGACAGCCCAAGAGACCCAGTACTTC
CDR3: CASSLATGTAQETQYF

D: .
J: TRBJ1-1
V: TRBV5-1
size: .
DNA: TGCGCCAGCAGCTGGAGTTTTCCGGCTGAAGCTTTCTTT
CDR3: CASSWSFPAEAFF

D: TRBD1
J: TRBJ1-2
V: TRBV30
size: .
DNA: TGTGTCGGACAGGGGGCGCATGGCTACACCTTC
CDR3: CVGQGAHGYTF

D: TRBD1
J: TRBJ2-3
V: TRBV11-2
size: .
DNA: TGTGCCAGCAGCTTAGCACAGGGGGGCACAGATACGCAGTATTTT
CDR3: CASSLAQGGTDTQYF

D: TRBD1
J: TRBJ1-2
V: TRBV7-9
size: .
DNA: TGTGCCAGTTCCGGGACAGGGGGTCTGAGTGGCTACACCTTC
CDR3: CASSGTGGLSGYTF

D: .
J: TRBJ1-2
V: TRBV24-1
size: few
DNA: TGTGCCACCAGTGGAGCGGGGGCCACTAACTATGGCTACACCTTC
CDR3: CATSGAGATNYGYTF

D: .
J: TRBJ2-2
V: TRBV7-9
size: few
DNA: TGTGCCAGCAGCTCGTGGCAGGGGTACACCGGGGAGCTGTTTTTT
CDR3: CASSSWQGYTGELFF

D: TRBD1
J: TRBJ1-6
V: TRBV30
size: once
DNA: TGTGCCTGGAGTGTACAAACAGGGGGCGTGGGCAATTCACCCCTCCACTTT
CDR3: CAWSVQTGGVGNSPLHF

D: TRBD2
J: TRBJ2-2
V: TRBV4-1
size: once
DNA: TGCGCCACCGCGGGGAGCTTAGCGGGGGGGGCGGGCACCGGGGAGCTGTTTTTT
CDR3: CATAGSLAGGAGTGELFF

D: TRBD1
J: TRBJ1-5
V: TRBV7-2
size: few
DNA: TGTGCCAGCAGCCCCGGGACAGGGAGCAATCAGCCCCAGCATTTT
CDR3: CASSPGTGSNQPQHF

D: TRBD1
J: TRBJ2-2
V: TRBV5-4
size: .
DNA: TGTGCCAGCAGCCGCGGGACAGGGGGAACCGGGGAGCTGTTTTTT
CDR3: CASSRGTGGTGELFF

D: .
J: TRBJ1-5
V: TRBV19
size: .
DNA: TGTGCCAGTACCCTAGGCGAGGGTTTCAATCAGCCCCAGCATTTT
CDR3: CASTLGEGFNQPQHF

D: .
J: TRBJ2-6
V: TRBV19
size: .
DNA: TGTGCCAGTAGTAGGGGACAGGCCAACGTCCTGACTTTC
CDR3: CASSRGQANVLTF

D: TRBD1
J: TRBJ1-6
V: TRBV7-2
size: .
DNA: TGTGCCAGCAGACACAGGGGGATGGGCTATAATTCACCCCTCCACTTT
CDR3: CASRHRGMGYNSPLHF

D: TRBD2
J: TRBJ2-5
V: TRBV7-7
size: .
DNA: TGTGCCAGCAGCTTAGTCGGTAGCGGGGGGGAGACCCAGTACTTC
CDR3: CASSLVGSGGETQYF